The T cell receptor (beta chain) under discussion was sequenced for a study of blood T cells in healthy people across ages (dated by TCRdb to the mid-2010s). Some background on the complete study: In model experiments, template switching captured about one uniquely barcoded TCR beta cDNA molecule for every two T cells. The study measured age-related changes in TCR beta repertoire diversity using deep sequencing normalized with unique cDNA molecular identifiers. Donors were grouped into four age groups: young (average approximately 16 years), middle-aged (under 40), aged (around 62) and long-lived (less than 85). To avoid experimental bias, donors of different ages were randomly spread across the sequencing lanes. Two additional independent replicas of 1 million unique cDNA reads from the same blood draw were analyzed for two donors (one aged 18 to 30 and one aged 80 or older).

As concerns this clonotype: Its antigen target is currently unknown. A junction end diverges from the germline sequence, so it may reflect a read error.

The protocol used for the library was 5' RACE. The listed sequencing device is Illumina HiSeq 2500. A second PCR of 7 to 11 cycles was run with a J-beta primer mix and a sample-barcoded 5' primer. A unique molecular identifier was introduced onto each TCR beta cDNA molecule by a template-switch 5' adaptor carrying 12 random nucleotides. Each sample yielded at least 3 million CDR3-containing paired-end reads. First-strand cDNA synthesis was performed from all RNA using the Mint cDNA synthesis kit, with priming by a TRBC-specific oligonucleotide. Following uracil-DNA glycosylase treatment, a first 18-cycle PCR with universal primers M1SS and BC2_uni_R was performed on all cDNA. In the authors' own workflow: Each sample was normalized by randomly selecting 1 million high-quality reads, each carrying a distinct molecular identifier. Reads with shared molecular identifiers were discarded instead of being binned into consensus sequences. MiTCR, run with a Q25 quality threshold and the strictest error-elimination algorithm, handled CDR3 identification, clonotype clustering and error correction. A nonparametric unseen species model with Euler transformation was used to estimate a lower bound on total TCR beta diversity. TCRdb reworked the public reads: Q25 trimming with fastp, MiXCR clone assembly, productive beta chains retained. Every distinct CDR3 protein forms one entry, paired with its most common genes and DNA. These V and J calls derive from TCRdb rather than the authors' analysis. A total of about 1.5 million distinct CDR3 sequences appear in this sample, roughly 43% of them only once. The top ten clones comprise 4% of the sample.

Overall study outcomes, separate from this receptor: Estimates of total diversity based on one million sequenced T cells were considered lower bounds and underestimates. Since profiling was done on bulk unsorted PBMCs, naive and antigen-experienced compartments could not be conclusively compared. The long-lived group showed more naive CD4+ T cells, fewer expanded clones and increased TCR diversity than the aged group, suggesting age selection. Because the CMV infection status of the donors was unknown, age-related changes in expanded clonotypes may potentially have been confounded. The percentage of naive T cells measured by flow cytometry correlated strongly with observed TCR beta diversity. Observed TCR beta diversity per million T cells fell roughly linearly with age, and a significant reduction was already apparent by age about 43.

Systemically healthy Caucasian individuals from Russia, some 40 in total and aged about 6 to 95 years, were included as donors. Each donor gave ten milliliters of peripheral blood, collected into EDTA-treated Vacutainer tubes. Ficoll-Paque density-gradient centrifugation was used to isolate PBMCs, with at least 7 million per sample. Trizol reagent was used to extract total RNA from the PBMCs, yielding at least 5.5 micrograms per sample. For every donor, an aliquot of PBMCs went through flow cytometry to measure the percentages of naive CD45RAhigh/CD27high T cells. From cysteine to phenylalanine, the CDR3 is 15 amino acids long. Here the CDR3 DNA is all that survives: 45 bases in frame from base 1. As encoded in the germline V gene, CDR1 is SGHRS while CDR2 is YFSETQ.

Sequenced: blood. The receptor was derived from a woman between 18 and 29 years old in good health. The sequence is built from TRBV5-1 and TRBJ2-1; the central 7 bases match TRBD2. The CDR3: CASSLAPSGYSEQFF. The nucleotide sequence reads TGCGCCAGCAGCTTGGCCCCTAGCGGTTACAGTGAGCAGTTCTTC.